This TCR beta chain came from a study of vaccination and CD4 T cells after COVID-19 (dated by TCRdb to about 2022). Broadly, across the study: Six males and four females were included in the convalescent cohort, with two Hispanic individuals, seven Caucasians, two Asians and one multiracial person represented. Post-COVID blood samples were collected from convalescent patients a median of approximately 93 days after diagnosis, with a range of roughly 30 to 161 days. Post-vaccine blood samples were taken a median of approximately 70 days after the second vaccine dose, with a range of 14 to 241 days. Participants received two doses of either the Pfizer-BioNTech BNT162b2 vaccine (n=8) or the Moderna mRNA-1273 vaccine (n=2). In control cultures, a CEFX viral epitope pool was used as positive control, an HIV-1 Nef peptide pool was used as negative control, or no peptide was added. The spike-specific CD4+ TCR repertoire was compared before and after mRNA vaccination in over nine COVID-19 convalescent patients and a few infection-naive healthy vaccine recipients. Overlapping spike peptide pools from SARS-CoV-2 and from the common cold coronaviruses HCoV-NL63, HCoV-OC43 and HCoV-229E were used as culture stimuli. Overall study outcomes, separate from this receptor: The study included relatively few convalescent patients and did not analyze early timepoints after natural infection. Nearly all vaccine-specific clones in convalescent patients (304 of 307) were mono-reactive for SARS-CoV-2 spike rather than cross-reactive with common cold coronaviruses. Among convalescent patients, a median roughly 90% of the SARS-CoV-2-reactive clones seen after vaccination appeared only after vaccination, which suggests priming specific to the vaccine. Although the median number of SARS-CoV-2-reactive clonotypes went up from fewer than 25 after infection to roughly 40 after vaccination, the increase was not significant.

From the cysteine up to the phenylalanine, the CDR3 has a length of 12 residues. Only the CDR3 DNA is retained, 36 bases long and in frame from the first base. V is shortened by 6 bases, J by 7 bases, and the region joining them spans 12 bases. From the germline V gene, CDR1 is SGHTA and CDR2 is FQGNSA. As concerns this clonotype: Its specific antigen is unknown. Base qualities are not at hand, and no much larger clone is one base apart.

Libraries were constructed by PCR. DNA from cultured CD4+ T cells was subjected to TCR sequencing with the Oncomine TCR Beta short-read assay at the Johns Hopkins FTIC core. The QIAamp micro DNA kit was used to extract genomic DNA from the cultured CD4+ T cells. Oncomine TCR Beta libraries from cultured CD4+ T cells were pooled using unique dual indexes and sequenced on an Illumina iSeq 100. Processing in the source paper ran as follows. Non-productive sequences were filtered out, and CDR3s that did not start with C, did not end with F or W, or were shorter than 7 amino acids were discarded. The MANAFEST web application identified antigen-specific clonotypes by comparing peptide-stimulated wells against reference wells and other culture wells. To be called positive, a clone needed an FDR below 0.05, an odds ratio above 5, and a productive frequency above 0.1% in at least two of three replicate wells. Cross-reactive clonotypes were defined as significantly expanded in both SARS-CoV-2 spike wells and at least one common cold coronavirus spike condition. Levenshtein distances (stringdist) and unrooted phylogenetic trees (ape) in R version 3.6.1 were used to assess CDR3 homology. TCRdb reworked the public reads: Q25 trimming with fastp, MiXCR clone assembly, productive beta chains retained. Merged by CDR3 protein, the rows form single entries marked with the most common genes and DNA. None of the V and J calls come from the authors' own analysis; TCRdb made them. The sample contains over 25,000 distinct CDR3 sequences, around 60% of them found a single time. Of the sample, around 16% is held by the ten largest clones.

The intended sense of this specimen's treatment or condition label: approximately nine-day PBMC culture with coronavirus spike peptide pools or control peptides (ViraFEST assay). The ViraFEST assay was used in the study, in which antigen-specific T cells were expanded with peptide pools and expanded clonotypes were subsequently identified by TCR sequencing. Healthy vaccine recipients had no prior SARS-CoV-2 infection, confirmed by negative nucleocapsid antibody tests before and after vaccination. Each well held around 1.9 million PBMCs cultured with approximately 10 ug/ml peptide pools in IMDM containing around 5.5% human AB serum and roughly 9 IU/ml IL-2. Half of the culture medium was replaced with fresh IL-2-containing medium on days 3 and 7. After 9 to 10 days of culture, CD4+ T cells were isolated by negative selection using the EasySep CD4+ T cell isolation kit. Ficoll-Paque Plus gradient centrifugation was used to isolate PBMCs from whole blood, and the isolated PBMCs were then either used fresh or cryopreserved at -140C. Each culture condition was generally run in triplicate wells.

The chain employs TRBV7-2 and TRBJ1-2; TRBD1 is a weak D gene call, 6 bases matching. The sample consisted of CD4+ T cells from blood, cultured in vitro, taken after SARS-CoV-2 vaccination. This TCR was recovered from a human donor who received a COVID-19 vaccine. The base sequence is TGTGCCAGCAGACCTGCAGGGGTTGGCTACACCTTC. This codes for CASRPAGVGYTF.